The clone carrying this T cell receptor (beta chain) showed up just once. Its target is unknown. Patients who had autoimmune disease history or got systemic immunosuppression were left out. The CDR3 is 14 amino acids. The ends were cut back, 4 bases at V and 2 bases at J, with 13 bases in the middle. Per germline, CDR1 SGDLS and CDR2 YYNGEE. Sequenced by immunoSEQ multiplex PCR; TCRdb stores in-frame clones only, minus some. The sample comprises about 86,000 clones, about 90% of which are singletons, and roughly 8.9% rests with the top ten. The data were taken from a study of OX40 agonist ivuxolimab in advanced cancers. Study summary: Patients enrolled in dose escalation were diagnosed with hepatocellular carcinoma, melanoma, renal cell or head and neck cancer. General observations from the study: Average numbers of expanded clones were greater in CD8+ T cells than in CD4+. CD4+ and CD8+ T cells in blood underwent clonal expansion by week 6 at 0.1 to 3.0 mg/kg.

The TCR was taken from an adult with an advanced solid tumor such as melanoma, head and neck, liver or kidney cancer. The sample here was CD4+ or CD8+ T cells sorted from blood, taken in a trial of the OX40 agonist ivuxolimab. This chain joins TRBV9 and TRBJ2-7, with D possibly TRBD2 on 5 matching bases. CDR3 in amino acids: CASSLTSSAYEQYF. The CDR3 DNA sequence: TGTGCCAGCAGCCTTACTAGTTCCGCCTACGAGCAGTACTTC. Using reference TRBV9 and TRBJ2-7 for the parts outside the CDR3, the full variable domain is DSGVTQTPKHLITATGQRVTLRCSPRSGDLSVYWYQQSLDQGLQFLIQYYNGEERAKGNILERFSAQQFPDLHSELNLSSLELGDSALYFCASSLTSSAYEQYFGPGTRLTVT.